The 23 T cell receptor beta chains below were found in one sample sequenced in a study of T cell changes during pregnancy in multiple sclerosis. Generated by immunoSEQ multiplex PCR, the TCRdb table keeps only in-frame clones and is missing some. The repertoire holds 70,000 or so clones, roughly 89% seen once, with about 0.75% in the top ten. Sequenced material: peripheral blood, taken in the third trimester of pregnancy. The receptor source for this set is a female donor in good health, enrolled as a control in a pregnancy study.

The V gene is TRBV7-8, the J gene TRBJ2-7; possible D gene TRBD1, 6 bases. The CDR3 covers 14 residues. Per germline, CDR1 SGHVS and CDR2 FQNEAQ. V was trimmed by 2 bases and J by 4 bases, leaving 12 bases between them. The CDR3 DNA reads as TGTGCCAGCAGCTTACCGGGACAACTATACGAGCAGTACTTC. Amino acid sequence: CASSLPGQLYEQYF. Supplemented by reference TRBV7-8 and TRBJ2-7, the full variable domain reads GAGVSQSPRYKVAKRGQDVALRCDPISGHVSLFWYQQALGQGPEFLTYFQNEAQLDKSGLPSDRFFAERPEGSVSTLKIQRTQQEDSAVYLCASSLPGQLYEQYFGPGTRLTVT.

The chain couples TRBV7-9 to TRBJ2-1; 8 bases match TRBD1. Germline V CDR1 and CDR2: SEHNR, FQNEAQ (reference sequence). This CDR3 contains 16 residues. V shed 0 bases, J shed 5 bases, and the junction held 6 bases outside the gene matches. The CDR3 loop is CASSLARTGLNNEQFF. The CDR3 region has the DNA TGTGCCAGCAGCTTAGCCCGGACAGGGCTTAACAATGAGCAGTTCTTC.

This chain uses TRBV30 with TRBJ2-5; D may be TRBD2 (6 bases). Germline V gene sequence: CDR1 GTSNPN, CDR2 SVGIG (reference sequence). The germline V and J ends were trimmed by 3 bases and 5 bases, with 16 bases remaining between them. The CDR3 consists of 14 residues. In DNA form, the CDR3 reads TGTGCCTGGAGCCCCGGGGGAGGAAGGGAGACCCAGTACTTC. As protein: CAWSPGGGRETQYF.

J is TRBJ2-1 and V is TRBV7-8; D uncertain. The CDR3 contains 14 residues. Trimming took off 5 bases at V and 6 bases at J, with 14 bases between the two ends. Germline V gene lookup returns CDR1 SGHVS and CDR2 FQNEAQ. Here the CDR3 DNA reads TGTGCCAGCAGCCATGGCCTACCGGGCAATGAGCAGTTCTTC. It is translated as CASSHGLPGNEQFF.

The chain carries TRBV6-5 and TRBJ1-2, with D perhaps TRBD1 (5 bases). V lost 2 bases to trimming and J lost 3 bases, with 13 bases between them. Germline lookup yields CDR1 MNHEY and CDR2 SVGAGI. This CDR3 comprises 15 residues. This chain's CDR3 is CASSYMIGTHYGYTF. The CDR3 region has the DNA TGTGCCAGCAGTTACATGATAGGGACTCACTATGGCTACACCTTC.

J is TRBJ2-5 and V is TRBV7-2, with 12 bases identical to TRBD2. Trimming took 1 base from V and 5 from J; bases not matched to a gene: 11. Per germline, CDR1 SGHTA and CDR2 FQGNSA. This CDR3 contains 18 residues. CDR3 bases: TGTGCCAGCAGCTTAGGTTCGCTAGCGGGAGGGCCAGGGGAGACCCAGTACTTC. Translated: CASSLGSLAGGPGETQYF.

The chain is built from TRBV15 and TRBJ1-2, with 9 positions matching TRBD1. J lost 2 bases, V lost 3 bases, and 4 bases had no gene match. The CDR3 has 15 amino acids. Germline V gene lookup returns CDR1 LNHNV and CDR2 YYDKDF (reference sequence). The DNA for the CDR3 is TGTGCCACCAGCAGCCCGGACAGGGGCAACTATGGCTACACCTTC. Its protein product is CATSSPDRGNYGYTF.

The chain carries TRBV11-2 and TRBJ2-1; D might be TRBD2 (7 bases). V lost 4 bases, J lost 6 bases, and 13 bases lay in between. This CDR3 comprises 14 residues. Germline CDR1 reads SGHAT; CDR2 reads FQNNGV. For the CDR3, the DNA is TGTGCCAGCAGCTGGAGGCGGGGGCGCAATGAGCAGTTCTTC. It encodes CASSWRRGRNEQFF.

Details on this clone: The sample holds other DNA sequences that translate to the same CDR3. The V gene is TRBV9, the J gene TRBJ1-1; D remains ambiguous. Germline values: CDR1 SGDLS, CDR2 YYNGEE. V was clipped by 0 bases and J by 1 base, with 10 bases between them. This CDR3 region has 15 residues. Here the CDR3 DNA reads TGTGCCAGCAGCGTAGGCGCAGGAAGGAACACTGAAGCTTTCTTT. It yields the protein CASSVGAGRNTEAFF.

The rearrangement links TRBV19 to TRBJ2-7; 10 bases are a match to TRBD2. The ends lost 4 bases at V and 2 bases at J; junction bases unmatched: 2. There are 14 residues in the CDR3. The germline V gene has CDR1 LNHDA and CDR2 SQIVND (reference sequence). CDR3 residues: CASSRTSGAYEQYF. Written as DNA, the CDR3 is TGTGCCAGTAGTAGGACTAGCGGAGCCTACGAGCAGTACTTC. Complete variable domain (other parts from reference TRBV19 and TRBJ2-7): DGGITQSPKYLFRKEGQNVTLSCEQNLNHDAMYWYRQDPGQGLRLIYYSQIVNDFQKGDIAEGYSVSREKKESFPLTVTSAQKNPTAFYLCASSRTSGAYEQYFGPGTRLTVT.

The V call is TRBV19, the J call TRBJ1-1; D remains ambiguous. V gave up 4 bases and J gave up 2 bases, with 11 bases separating them. Per germline, CDR1 LNHDA and CDR2 SQIVND (reference sequence). This CDR3 spans 14 amino acids. DNA for the CDR3: TGTGCCAGTAGTAGAGGGAGCGTAAACACTGAAGCTTTCTTT. This encodes CASSRGSVNTEAFF.

The rearrangement uses TRBV14 and TRBJ1-2, with 7 bases aligning to TRBD1. J gave up 8 bases and V 4 bases, and 4 bases lay outside the gene matches. The length of the CDR3 is 12 residues. CDR1 and CDR2 (germline): SGHDN, FVKESK. CDR3 loop: CASSPGQHGYTF. CDR3 DNA: TGTGCCAGCAGCCCGGGACAGCACGGCTACACCTTC.

The chain is built from TRBV9 and TRBJ1-1; D is uncertain. Trimming pared 3 bases from V and 0 bases from J, leaving 9 bases between. Germline assignment: CDR1 SGDLS and CDR2 YYNGEE. There are 14 residues in the CDR3. CDR3 nucleotides: TGTGCCAGCAGCGGTGCGGTTGTGAACACTGAAGCTTTCTTT. Encoded protein: CASSGAVVNTEAFF.

The V gene is TRBV7-9, the J gene TRBJ2-7; D call uncertain. V lost 4 bases, J lost 2 bases, and 3 bases lay in between. Germline V CDR1 and CDR2: SEHNR, FQNEAQ (reference sequence). This CDR3 has 11 amino acids. DNA of the CDR3: TGTGCCAGCAGCTACACCTACGAGCAGTACTTC. This gives the protein CASSYTYEQYF.

The V gene is TRBV11-3, the J gene TRBJ2-3; possible D gene TRBD1, 6 bases. The CDR3 is 14 residues long. Germline CDR1 is SGHNT and CDR2 is YENEEA. V lost 1 base and J lost 6, with 11 bases in between. CDR3 loop: CASSLGDISDTQYF. The DNA of the CDR3 is TGTGCCAGCAGCTTAGGGGACATCTCGGATACGCAGTATTTT. Filled out from reference TRBV11-3 and TRBJ2-3, the complete variable domain reads EAGVVQSPRYKIIEKKQPVAFWCNPISGHNTLYWYLQNLGQGPELLIRYENEEAVDDSQLPKDRFSAERLKGVDSTLKIQPAELGDSAVYLCASSLGDISDTQYFGPGTRLTVL.

The CDR3 sequence is CASSKLQGKLFRDYEQYF. CDR3 DNA: TGTGCCAGCAGCAAACTACAGGGGAAACTCTTTAGGGACTACGAGCAGTACTTC. The chain uses TRBV28 and TRBJ2-7, with 7 bases aligning to TRBD1. Trimming at V came to 6 bases and at J to 3 bases, leaving 20 bases not matched to a gene. CDR3 length: 18 amino acids. Germline values: CDR1 MDHEN, CDR2 SYDVKM. The whole variable domain, filled in from reference TRBV28 and TRBJ2-7, reads DVKVTQSSRYLVKRTGEKVFLECVQDMDHENMFWYRQDPGLGLRLIYFSYDVKMKEKGDIPEGYSVSREKKERFSLILESASTNQTSMYLCASSKLQGKLFRDYEQYFGPGTRLTVT.

The CDR3 DNA sequence: TGTGCCAGCAGCTTGATTAACCCAGGTGGCTACACCTTC. This codes for CASSLINPGGYTF. The V gene is TRBV5-6, the J gene TRBJ1-2, with D hard to call. This CDR3 spans 13 amino acids. Trimming cost V 1 base and J 7 bases, with 11 bases left between them. Germline lookup yields CDR1 SGHDT and CDR2 YYEEEE. Full variable domain (outside the CDR3, taken from reference TRBV5-6 and TRBJ1-2): DAGVTQSPTHLIKTRGQQVTLRCSPKSGHDTVSWYQQALGQGPQFIFQYYEEEERQRGNFPDRFSGHQFPNYSSELNVNALLLGDSALYLCASSLINPGGYTFGSGTRLTVV.

V and J are TRBV28 and TRBJ1-6, with D perhaps matching TRBD1 (6 bases). There are 14 residues in the CDR3. The ends were cut back, 7 bases at V and 9 bases at J, with 16 bases in the middle. Germline CDR1 is MDHEN and CDR2 is SYDVKM. The CDR3, as DNA: TGTGCCAGCACCCAGGACAGATCGGTTTCACCCCTCCACTTT. Translating gives CASTQDRSVSPLHF.

The V gene is TRBV5-1, the J gene TRBJ1-1; tentative D call: TRBD1 (6 bases). CDR1 is SGHRS and CDR2 is YFSETQ in the germline V gene. The V and J ends lost 1 base and 4 bases respectively, with 17 bases between them. The CDR3 length is 16 residues. CDR3 protein: CASSLRAGVVGTEAFF. CDR3 nucleotide sequence: TGCGCCAGCAGCTTGAGGGCAGGGGTCGTTGGCACTGAAGCTTTCTTT.

The chain recombines TRBV5-1 with TRBJ2-1; D possibly corresponds to TRBD2 (6 bases). V was cut by 1 base and J by 3 bases, with 11 bases left in between. CDR1 and CDR2 (germline): SGHRS, YFSETQ. The CDR3 has 15 residues. This chain's CDR3 is CASSLQASVYNEQFF. CDR3 bases: TGCGCCAGCAGCTTGCAGGCTAGCGTCTACAATGAGCAGTTCTTC.

V usage is TRBV6-4 and J usage is TRBJ2-5; D may be TRBD2 (8 bases). V shed 5 bases and J shed 5 bases, with 18 bases lying between them. The CDR3 runs 15 residues. Germline lookup yields CDR1 MRHNA and CDR2 SNTAGT. The CDR3 reads CASSPTGGGEETQYF. The CDR3 region has the DNA TGTGCCAGCAGTCCTACGGGAGGGGGCGAGGAGACCCAGTACTTC.

The chain is built from TRBV6-1 and TRBJ1-5; D may be TRBD1 (5 bases). This CDR3 contains 15 residues. V lost 1 base and J 9 bases, leaving 16 bases between the germline ends. From germline, CDR1 is MNHNS and CDR2 SASEGT. The CDR3: CASSEGTSSVLPQHF. In nucleotides, the CDR3 is TGTGCCAGCAGTGAAGGGACATCAAGTGTTCTGCCCCAGCATTTT.

The chain uses TRBV27 and TRBJ2-1; 12 bases are a match to TRBD1. CDR1 is MNHEY, CDR2 SMNVEV, per germline (reference sequence). Germline trimming cut 5 bases from V and 6 bases from J; bases unmatched to any gene: 5. The CDR3 loop spans 15 amino acids. CDR3 DNA: TGTGCCAGCAGTGCCCGGGACAGGGGGCTCAATGAGCAGTTCTTC. Its translation: CASSARDRGLNEQFF.